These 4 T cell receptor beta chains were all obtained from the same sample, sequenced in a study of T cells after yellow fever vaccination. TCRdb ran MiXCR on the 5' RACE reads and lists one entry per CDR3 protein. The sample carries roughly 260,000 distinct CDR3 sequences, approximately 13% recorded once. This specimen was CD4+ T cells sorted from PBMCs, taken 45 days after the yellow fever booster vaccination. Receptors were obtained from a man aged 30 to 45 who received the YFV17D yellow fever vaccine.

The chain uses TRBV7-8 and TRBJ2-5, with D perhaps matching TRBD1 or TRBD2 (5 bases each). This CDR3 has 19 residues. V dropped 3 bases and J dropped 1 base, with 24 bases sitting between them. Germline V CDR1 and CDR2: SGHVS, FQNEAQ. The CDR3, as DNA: TGTGCCAGCAGCTTGTTCACCCTATCGGGACGGAAGGTCCAAGAGACCCAGTACTTC. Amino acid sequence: CASSLFTLSGRKVQETQYF. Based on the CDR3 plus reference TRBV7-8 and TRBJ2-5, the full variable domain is GAGVSQSPRYKVAKRGQDVALRCDPISGHVSLFWYQQALGQGPEFLTYFQNEAQLDKSGLPSDRFFAERPEGSVSTLKIQRTQQEDSAVYLCASSLFTLSGRKVQETQYFGPGTRLLVL.

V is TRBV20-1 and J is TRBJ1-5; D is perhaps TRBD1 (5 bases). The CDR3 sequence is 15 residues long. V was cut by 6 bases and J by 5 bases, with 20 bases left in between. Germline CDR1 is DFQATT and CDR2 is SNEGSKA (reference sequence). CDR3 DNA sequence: TGCAGTGCATTCCGGCCGACAGAGTACGATCAGCCCCAGCATTTT. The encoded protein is CSAFRPTEYDQPQHF.

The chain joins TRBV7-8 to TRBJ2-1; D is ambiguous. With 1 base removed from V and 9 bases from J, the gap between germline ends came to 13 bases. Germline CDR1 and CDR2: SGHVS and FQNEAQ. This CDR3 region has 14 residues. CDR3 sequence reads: CASSLVPASGEQFF. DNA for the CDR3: TGTGCCAGCAGCTTAGTCCCGGCTAGTGGTGAGCAGTTCTTC. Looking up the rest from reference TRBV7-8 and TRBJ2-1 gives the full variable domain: GAGVSQSPRYKVAKRGQDVALRCDPISGHVSLFWYQQALGQGPEFLTYFQNEAQLDKSGLPSDRFFAERPEGSVSTLKIQRTQQEDSAVYLCASSLVPASGEQFFGPGTRLTVL.

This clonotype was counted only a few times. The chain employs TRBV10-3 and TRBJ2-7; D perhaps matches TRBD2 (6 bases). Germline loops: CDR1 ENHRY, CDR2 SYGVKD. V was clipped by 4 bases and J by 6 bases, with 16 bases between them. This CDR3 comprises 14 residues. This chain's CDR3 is CAISASRDSAEQYF. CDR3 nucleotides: TGTGCCATCAGTGCGTCCCGGGACTCCGCCGAGCAGTACTTC.